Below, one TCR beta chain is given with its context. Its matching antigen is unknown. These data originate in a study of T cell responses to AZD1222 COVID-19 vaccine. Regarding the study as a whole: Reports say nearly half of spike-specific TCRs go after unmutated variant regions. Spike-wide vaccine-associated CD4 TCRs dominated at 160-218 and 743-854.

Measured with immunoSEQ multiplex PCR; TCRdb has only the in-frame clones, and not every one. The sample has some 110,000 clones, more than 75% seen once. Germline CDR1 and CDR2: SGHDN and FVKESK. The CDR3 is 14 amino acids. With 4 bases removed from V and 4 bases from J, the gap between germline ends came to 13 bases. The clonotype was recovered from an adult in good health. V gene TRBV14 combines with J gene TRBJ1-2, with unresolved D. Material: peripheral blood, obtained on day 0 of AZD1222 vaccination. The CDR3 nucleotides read TGTGCCAGCAGCCCCCCCTCAGGCTTCTATGGCTACACCTTC. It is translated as CASSPPSGFYGYTF.